The clone carrying this T cell receptor beta chain was seen a handful of times. Antigen specificity is unknown. RNA transcripts gave rise to amplified TCR beta CDR3 regions. Using the HTBI primer set, a first-round RT-PCR was run on the TCR CDR3. Each CDR3 protein is one row after TCRdb ran MiXCR on the multiplex PCR reads. The sample shows a few hundred thousand distinct CDR3 sequences, about 20% of them seen only once. The data were taken from a study of T cells in Graves' hyperthyroidism and ophthalmopathy. Any patient presenting with uncontrolled infection, other autoimmune disease, pregnancy or lactation was left out. General study results and limits: Ophthalmopathy was distinguished from stable hyperthyroidism by 13 V-J signatures.

Germline values: CDR1 GTSNPN, CDR2 SVGIG (reference sequence). CDR3 length equals 14 residues. V was shortened by 0 bases and J by 7 bases, with 15 bases between the two germline ends. The clonotype originates from a man aged 25 to 45 with Graves' ophthalmopathy. The V gene is TRBV30, the J gene TRBJ2-5; no clear D. The sample comprised blood. The CDR3 bases are TGTGCCTGGAGTGTACAACGGCTAGGCGGGACCCAGTACTTC. Residues: CAWSVQRLGGTQYF.